The source of this T cell receptor (beta chain) is a study of shared clonotypes between healthy human individuals. Points on this clone: Its antigen is currently unknown.

From germline, CDR1 is KGHSH and CDR2 LQKENI. This CDR3 is built from 15 residues. V lost 5 bases to trimming and J lost 2 bases; unmatched junction nucleotides: 7. Overall study results and limits: Among the subsets, naive ones generally showed larger estimated richness than memory ones.

Healthy HIV-negative adults with no recent acute infections or vaccinations were recruited as donors. CD4+ cell separation produced CD45RA+ naive and CD45RA-negative memory subsets. Sequencing was performed with immunoSEQ multiplex PCR; in TCRdb, only in-frame clones are kept and a portion is missing. Here the sample spans about 2.5 million clones, about 90% being singletons. This TCR was sampled from a man younger than 35 in good health. Some clones in this sample may be carry-over from other donors' samples. This chain joins TRBV18 and TRBJ2-3; TRBD2 aligns across 7 bases. Input material: naive CD4+ T cells from PBMCs. Documented subset: CD45RA+ positively selected. The CDR3: CASSSGTTNTDTQYF. The CDR3 nucleotides read TGTGCCAGCTCAAGCGGGACTACGAACACAGATACGCAGTATTTT.